The entry below gives a single TCR beta chain sequence along with its context. This specimen belongs to a study of beta chain features in type 1 diabetes. The wider study: Cell yields, gender and age were comparable in patients and healthy donors.

Expressed TCRB transcripts were sequenced, since all the RNA that had been isolated was reverse transcribed. An average of approximately 4 million reads was obtained for naive, central memory and regulatory T cell samples. Sequenced by immunoSEQ multiplex PCR; TCRdb stores in-frame clones only, minus some. The sample has roughly 500,000 clones, roughly 31% seen once. Losses at the gene ends were 5 bases for V and 7 bases for J; bases not matched to a gene: 9. The CDR3 has 14 amino acids. CDR1 is MNHNY, CDR2 SVGAGI, per germline (reference sequence). This chain connects TRBV6-6 to TRBJ2-7, with TRBD1 identical over 9 bases. Sequenced: naive CD4+ T cells from blood. This TCR derives from a man aged 18 to 29 in good health. CDR3 amino acids: CASSPGTGRMEQYF. For the CDR3, the DNA is TGTGCCAGCAGTCCCGGGACAGGGCGAATGGAGCAGTACTTC.